The rows below give T cell receptor beta chains drawn from one sample of a study of blood T cell repertoires in COVID-19. The method was immunoSEQ multiplex PCR; TCRdb's version includes in-frame clones alone and lacks a portion of them. The table shows some 210,000 clones, with 88% occurring only once. Sequenced input: peripheral blood. The receptors were gathered from a middle-aged woman who had recovered from COVID-19. The CDR3 runs from the conserved cysteine through the conserved F or W. Fields, in order: CDR3 protein, CDR3 DNA, clone size, V gene, D gene, J gene. The D gene is left open where the match is weak. Expanded clones get a size class; other rows say once, few or many, or leave the size out.

CATSDPGQGARTGELFF TGTGCCACCAGTGATCCGGGACAGGGGGCAAGGACCGGGGAGCTGTTTTTT NA TRBV24-1 TRBD1 TRBJ2-2
CSVEGAGAGELFF TGCAGCGTTGAAGGGGCCGGTGCCGGGGAGCTGTTTTTT NA TRBV29-1 NA TRBJ2-2
CASSASWDRTSGSWETQYF TGTGCCAGCAGCGCAAGCTGGGATAGGACTAGCGGGAGTTGGGAGACCCAGTACTTC NA TRBV9 TRBD2 TRBJ2-5
CASSQGLSNQPQHF TGTGCCAGCAGTCAGGGGTTGAGCAATCAGCCCCAGCATTTT NA TRBV11-2 NA TRBJ1-5
CASSLAREYGAFF TGTGCCAGCAGCTTGGCCAGGGAATATGGAGCTTTCTTT NA TRBV5-4 NA TRBJ1-1
CASSIGTGLSEQYF TGTGCCAGTAGTATCGGGACAGGGCTAAGCGAGCAGTACTTC NA TRBV19 TRBD1 TRBJ2-7
CASSPSDGGDPDTQYF TGTGCCAGCAGCCCCTCTGACGGCGGAGACCCAGATACGCAGTATTTT NA TRBV4-2 NA TRBJ2-3
CASRPLQENYGYTF TGTGCCAGCAGGCCCCTACAGGAGAACTATGGCTACACCTTC NA TRBV2 NA TRBJ1-2
CAISESGGQTEAFF TGTGCCATCAGTGAGTCGGGTGGACAGACCGAAGCTTTCTTT NA TRBV10-3 NA TRBJ1-1
CASSPRDRGRADTQYF TGTGCCAGCAGCCCCCGGGACAGGGGGCGTGCAGATACGCAGTATTTT NA TRBV7-2 TRBD1 TRBJ2-3
CASSPLSPGQGASAYEQYF TGTGCCAGCTCACCACTTTCCCCAGGGCAGGGGGCGTCCGCCTACGAGCAGTACTTC NA TRBV18 TRBD1 TRBJ2-7
CASSVRGGPNYGYTF TGTGCCAGCAGTGTTCGGGGAGGTCCTAACTATGGCTACACCTTC NA TRBV2 NA TRBJ1-2
CASSLWGGPNYGYTF TGTGCCAGCAGCCTGTGGGGGGGCCCTAACTATGGCTACACCTTC NA TRBV5-4 NA TRBJ1-2
CASSLIPSFAFF TGTGCCAGCAGTTTAATCCCCTCGTTTGCTTTCTTT NA TRBV12-3/TRBV12-4 NA TRBJ1-1
CSVQAGQNTGELFF TGCAGCGTCCAAGCGGGACAGAACACCGGGGAGCTGTTTTTT few TRBV29-1 NA TRBJ2-2
CASSQDSKGTEAFF TGTGCCAGCAGCCAAGACAGCAAGGGGACTGAAGCTTTCTTT NA TRBV3-1/TRBV3-2 NA TRBJ1-1
CASSLGPSGRPPAQFF TGTGCCAGCAGCTTGGGACCTAGCGGGAGGCCCCCTGCGCAGTTCTTC few TRBV5-5 TRBD2 TRBJ2-1
CASSPSGQGGQDTQYF TGCGCCAGCAGCCCGTCAGGACAGGGCGGTCAAGATACGCAGTATTTT NA TRBV5-1 TRBD1 TRBJ2-3
CASSPSGVNTGELFF TGTGCCAGCAGCCCGAGCGGAGTCAACACCGGGGAGCTGTTTTTT NA TRBV5-4 NA TRBJ2-2
CASRRNRDSTYEQYF TGTGCCAGCAGACGCAACCGGGACAGTACCTACGAGCAGTACTTC NA TRBV7-8 TRBD1 TRBJ2-7
CASSEGAASYGYTF TGTGCCAGCAGCGAGGGGGCGGCTAGCTATGGCTACACCTTC few TRBV9 TRBD1 TRBJ1-2
CASSQDGGLSGANVLTF TGCGCCAGCAGCCAAGACGGGGGGCTCTCTGGGGCCAACGTCCTGACTTTC NA TRBV4-3 NA TRBJ2-6
CASSQDPGYGYTF TGCGCCAGCAGCCAAGATCCCGGGTATGGCTACACCTTC NA TRBV4-1 NA TRBJ1-2
CASSQEGDRGLGEPQHF TGCGCCAGCAGCCAAGAAGGGGACAGGGGGCTCGGAGAGCCCCAGCATTTT once TRBV4-1 TRBD1 TRBJ1-5
CASSPGQGVTEAFF TGTGCCAGCAGCCCGGGACAGGGTGTCACTGAAGCTTTCTTT NA TRBV6-4 TRBD1 TRBJ1-1
CASSPQLGPEDSPLHF TGTGCCAGCTCACCACAGCTCGGGCCGGAGGATTCACCCCTCCACTTT NA TRBV18 NA TRBJ1-6
CASSEADREGEQYF TGTGCCAGCAGCGAAGCGGACAGGGAAGGCGAGCAGTACTTC NA TRBV9 TRBD1 TRBJ2-7
CASSSGVNTEAFF TGTGCCAGCAGTTCAGGGGTGAACACTGAAGCTTTCTTT NA TRBV2 NA TRBJ1-1
CASMVADTDTQYF TGTGCCAGCATGGTGGCAGACACAGATACGCAGTATTTT NA TRBV6-5 NA TRBJ2-3
CASSYSPFSGVGETQYF TGTGCCAGCAGTTACTCTCCCTTCTCGGGAGTAGGAGAGACCCAGTACTTC NA TRBV6-2/TRBV6-3 NA TRBJ2-5
CASSLLPMNTEAFF TGTGCCAGCAGCTTATTGCCTATGAACACTGAAGCTTTCTTT NA TRBV11-2 NA TRBJ1-1
CASSLQSGTATGELFF TGCGCCAGCAGCTTACAATCCGGGACAGCCACCGGGGAGCTGTTTTTT NA TRBV5-1 TRBD1 TRBJ2-2